These 8 T cell receptor beta chains were all obtained from the same sample, sequenced in a study of graft-versus-host responses after intestinal transplantation. Their cognate antigens are unknown. Profiling relied on immunoSEQ multiplex PCR, and the TCRdb table lists in-frame clones only, not all of them. Of 71,000 or so clones listed, roughly 87% are singletons. The input for sequencing was unstimulated CD8+ T cells sorted from spleen or lymph node cells, taken before intestinal transplant. The receptors come from a human donor who received an intestinal transplant.

In nucleotides, the CDR3 is TGTGCCAGTAGTATCGGGACAGGACACTACGAGCAGTACTTC. Protein sequence: CASSIGTGHYEQYF. V gene TRBV19 combines with J gene TRBJ2-7; TRBD1 agrees at 8 bases. V was pared by 3 bases and J by 3 bases, with 4 bases of the junction left unmatched. The germline gives CDR1 LNHDA, CDR2 SQIVND (reference sequence). This CDR3 has 14 amino acids.

The chain employs TRBV15 and TRBJ1-1; D gene unclear. V gave up 1 base and J gave up 11 bases, with 14 bases separating them. Germline V gives CDR1 LNHNV, CDR2 YYDKDF (reference sequence). This CDR3 has 13 residues. The CDR3 DNA reads TGTGCCACCAGCAGAGCAGGACTAAAGGATGCTTTCTTT. It translates to CATSRAGLKDAFF.

The chain has TRBV7-9 and TRBJ2-7; the D is unclear. Trimming stripped 5 bases from V and 3 bases from J, with 8 bases between. In germline, CDR1 is SEHNR, CDR2 FQNEAQ (reference sequence). This CDR3 comprises 12 residues. CDR3 loop: CASSATSYEQYF. CDR3 sequence (DNA): TGTGCCAGCAGCGCGACAAGCTACGAGCAGTACTTC.

This chain joins TRBV9 and TRBJ2-1, with 12 bases aligning to TRBD1. Germline CDR1 is SGDLS and CDR2 is YYNGEE. J was trimmed by 8 bases and V by 4 bases; bases with no gene match: 4. The CDR3 length is 14 residues. CDR3 coding DNA: TGTGCCAGCAGCCGGGACAGGGGGCCCGATGAGCAGTTCTTC. This gives the protein CASSRDRGPDEQFF.

The chain employs TRBV6-5 and TRBJ1-2; a weak D match, TRBD1 (5 bases). Trimming pared 7 bases from V and 0 bases from J, leaving 12 bases between. The CDR3 covers 14 residues. Germline values: CDR1 MNHEY, CDR2 SVGAGI. CDR3 sequence (DNA): TGTGCCAGCACCGCGGGGCACCCTAACTATGGCTACACCTTC. Encoded protein: CASTAGHPNYGYTF.

J is TRBJ1-2 and V is TRBV9, with 10 bases matching TRBD1. V trimming: 0 bases; J trimming: 5 bases; junction bases outside the gene matches: 1. The CDR3 has 14 residues. CDR1 SGDLS and CDR2 YYNGEE come from the germline V gene. CDR3 bases: TGTGCCAGCAGCGTAGGACAGGGGGCTTATGGCTACACCTTC. Translated, it gives CASSVGQGAYGYTF. The full variable domain, its missing parts supplied by reference TRBV9 and TRBJ1-2, is DSGVTQTPKHLITATGQRVTLRCSPRSGDLSVYWYQQSLDQGLQFLIQYYNGEERAKGNILERFSAQQFPDLHSELNLSSLELGDSALYFCASSVGQGAYGYTFGSGTRLTVV.

The rearrangement uses TRBV19 and TRBJ1-1; D is uncertain. The V gene lost 6 bases and the J gene lost 3 bases, with 14 bases spanning the gap. Germline CDR1 is LNHDA and CDR2 is SQIVND (reference sequence). CDR3 size: 14 residues. The CDR3 is CASSRPTEDTEAFF. The CDR3 DNA sequence: TGTGCCAGTAGCCGACCGACGGAGGACACTGAAGCTTTCTTT.

V usage is TRBV9 and J usage is TRBJ2-5; 7 bases map to TRBD1. This CDR3 spans 14 amino acids. The ends lost 4 bases at V and 1 base at J; junction bases unmatched: 4. Per germline, CDR1 SGDLS and CDR2 YYNGEE. CDR3 sequence (DNA): TGTGCCAGCAGCCCAGGGGACAGCCAAGAGACCCAGTACTTC. Translated, it gives CASSPGDSQETQYF.